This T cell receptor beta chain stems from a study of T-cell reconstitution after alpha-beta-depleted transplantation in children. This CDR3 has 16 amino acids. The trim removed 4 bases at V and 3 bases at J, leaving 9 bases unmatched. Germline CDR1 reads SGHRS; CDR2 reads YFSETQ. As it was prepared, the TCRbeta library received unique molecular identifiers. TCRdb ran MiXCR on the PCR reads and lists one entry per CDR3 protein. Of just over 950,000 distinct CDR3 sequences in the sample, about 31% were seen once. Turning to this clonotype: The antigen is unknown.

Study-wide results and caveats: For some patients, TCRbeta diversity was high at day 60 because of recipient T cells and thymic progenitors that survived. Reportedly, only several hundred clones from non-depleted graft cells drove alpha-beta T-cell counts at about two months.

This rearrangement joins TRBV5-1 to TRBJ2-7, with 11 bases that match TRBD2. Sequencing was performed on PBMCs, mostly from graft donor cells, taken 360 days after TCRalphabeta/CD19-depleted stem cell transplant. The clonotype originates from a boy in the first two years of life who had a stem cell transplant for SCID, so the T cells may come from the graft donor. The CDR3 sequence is CASSVSGGAKFYEQYF. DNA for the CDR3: TGCGCCAGCAGCGTTAGCGGGGGGGCCAAGTTCTACGAGCAGTACTTC. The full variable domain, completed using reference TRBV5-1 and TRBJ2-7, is KAGVTQTPRYLIKTRGQQVTLSCSPISGHRSVSWYQQTPGQGLQFLFEYFSETQRNKGNFPGRFSGRQFSNSRSEMNVSTLELGDSALYLCASSVSGGAKFYEQYFGPGTRLTVT.